The TCR beta chain under discussion was sequenced for a study of T cell changes during pregnancy in multiple sclerosis. Method: immunoSEQ multiplex PCR; TCRdb's copy keeps in-frame clones and lacks some. The table includes tens of thousands of clones, approximately 94% detected once. This CDR3 comprises 15 residues. The V segment lost 2 bases and the J segment 4 bases; nucleotides outside the gene matches: 7. Germline CDR1 and CDR2: MNHNS and SASEGT. Sequencing was performed on CD4+ T cells from peripheral blood mononuclear cells, taken in the second trimester of pregnancy. This sequence originates from a female donor with multiple sclerosis, enrolled in a pregnancy study. The rearrangement uses TRBV6-1 and TRBJ1-2, with 7 bases matching TRBD1. This chain's CDR3 is CASSEPGQTFYGYTF. The CDR3 region has the DNA TGTGCCAGCAGTGAACCGGGACAGACATTCTATGGCTACACCTTC.